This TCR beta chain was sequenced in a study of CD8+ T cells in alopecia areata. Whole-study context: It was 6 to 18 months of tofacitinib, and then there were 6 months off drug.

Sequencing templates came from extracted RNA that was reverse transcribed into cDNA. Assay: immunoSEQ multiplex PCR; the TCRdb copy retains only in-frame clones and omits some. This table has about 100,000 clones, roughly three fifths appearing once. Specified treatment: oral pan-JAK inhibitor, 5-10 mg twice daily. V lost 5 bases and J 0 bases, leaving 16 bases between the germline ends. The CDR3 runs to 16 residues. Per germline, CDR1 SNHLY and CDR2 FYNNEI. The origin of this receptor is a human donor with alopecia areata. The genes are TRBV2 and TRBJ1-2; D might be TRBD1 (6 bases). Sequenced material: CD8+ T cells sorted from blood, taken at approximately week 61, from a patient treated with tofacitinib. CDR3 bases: TGTGCCAGCAGTACCCGACAGGTTCCAGCTAACTATGGCTACACCTTC. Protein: CASSTRQVPANYGYTF.